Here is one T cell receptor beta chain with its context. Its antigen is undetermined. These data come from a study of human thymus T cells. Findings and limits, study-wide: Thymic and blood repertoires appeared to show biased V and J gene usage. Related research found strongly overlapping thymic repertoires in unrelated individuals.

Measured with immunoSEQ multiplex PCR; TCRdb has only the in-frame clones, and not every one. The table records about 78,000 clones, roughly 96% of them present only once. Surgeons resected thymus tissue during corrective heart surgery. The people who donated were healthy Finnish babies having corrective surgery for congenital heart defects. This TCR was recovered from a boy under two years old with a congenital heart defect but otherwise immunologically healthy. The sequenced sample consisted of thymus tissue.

For the CDR3, the DNA is TGTGCCAGCAGCGCCGGAGGGGCAGATACGCAGTATTTT. Translation: CASSAGGADTQYF. The chain is built from TRBV5-6 and TRBJ2-3, with D maybe TRBD2 (6 bases). Germline V gene data show CDR1 as SGHDT and CDR2 as YYEEEE. V was shortened by 4 bases and J by 4 bases, with 10 bases between the two germline ends. CDR3 length: 13 residues.